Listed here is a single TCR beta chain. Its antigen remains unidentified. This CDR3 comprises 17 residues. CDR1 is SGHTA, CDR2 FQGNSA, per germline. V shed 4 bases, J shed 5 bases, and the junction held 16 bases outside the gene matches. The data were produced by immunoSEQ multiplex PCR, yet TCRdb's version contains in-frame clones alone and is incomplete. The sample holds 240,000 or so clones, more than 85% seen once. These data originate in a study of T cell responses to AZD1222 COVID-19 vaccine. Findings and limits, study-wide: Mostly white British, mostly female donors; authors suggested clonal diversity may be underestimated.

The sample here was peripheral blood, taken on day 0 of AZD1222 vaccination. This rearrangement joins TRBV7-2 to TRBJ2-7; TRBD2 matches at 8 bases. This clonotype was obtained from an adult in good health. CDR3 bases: TGTGCCAGCAGCTCAGCGGCTCCCCCGGGAGGGTTCGACGAGCAGTACTTC. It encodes CASSSAAPPGGFDEQYF.